A selection of T cell receptor beta chains follows, all from one sample in a study of T cells in Graves' hyperthyroidism and ophthalmopathy. TCRdb recomputed calls from the multiplex PCR reads with MiXCR, one row per CDR3 protein. Here the sample spans 300,000 or so distinct CDR3 sequences, around 23% being singletons. The specimen was blood. These receptors came from a woman aged 45 to 65 with Graves' hyperthyroidism. Both conserved end residues are part of each CDR3. D genes are given only for firm matches. Expanded clones are given a class, and other clones once, few, many or no size at all.

abundance | j_gene | v_gene | d_gene | CDR3nt | CDR3aa
NA | TRBJ2-3 | TRBV2 | NA | TGTGCCAGCAGTCGCCCACGACCCACAGATACGCAGTATTTT | CASSRPRPTDTQYF
many | TRBJ1-4 | TRBV5-1 | NA | TGCGCCAGCAGCTTGGAGGTGGGCAGGGCTGGAACTAATGAAAAACTGTTTTTT | CASSLEVGRAGTNEKLFF
NA | TRBJ2-1 | TRBV13 | TRBD1 | TGTGCCAGCAGCGTAAGGGACAGGGACTTAAGCTCCTACAATGAGCAGTTCTTC | CASSVRDRDLSSYNEQFF
NA | TRBJ1-2 | TRBV19 | TRBD1 | TGTGCCAGCCGGGACAGGGGGCCTAGGGGCTACACCTTC | CASRDRGPRGYTF
NA | TRBJ2-1 | TRBV20-1 | TRBD2 | TGCAGTGCGCCCTCGGCGGGAGTTTACAATGAGCAGTTCTTC | CSAPSAGVYNEQFF
many | TRBJ2-7 | TRBV11-2 | NA | TGTGCCAGCAGCTCGGGGGCGGTTGGGGACCGAGAGCAGTACTTC | CASSSGAVGDREQYF
many | TRBJ2-3 | TRBV7-6 | NA | TGTGCCAGCAGCCCGACAGACAGACCCACAGATACGCAGTATTTT | CASSPTDRPTDTQYF
many | TRBJ1-2 | TRBV15 | NA | TGTGCCACCAGCAGAGTAGTGGGGCGCGGTAACTATGGCTACACCTTC | CATSRVVGRGNYGYTF
NA | TRBJ1-5 | TRBV19 | NA | TGTGCCAGTAGCATGGAAGGGGTGGGCAATCAGCCCCAGCATTTT | CASSMEGVGNQPQHF
few | TRBJ2-1 | TRBV10-3 | TRBD1 | TGTGCCATCAGTGAGAACGATGGACAGGGTCGGTTCTTC | CAISENDGQGRFF
NA | TRBJ2-1 | TRBV30 | NA | TGTGCCTGGAGGGACTATTCCGACAATGAGCAGTTCTTC | CAWRDYSDNEQFF
NA | TRBJ2-1 | TRBV6-5 | NA | TGTGCCAGCAGTTACCGTGGATGGGGCTCCTACAATGAGCAGTTCTTC | CASSYRGWGSYNEQFF
NA | TRBJ2-5 | TRBV30 | TRBD2 | TGTGCCTGGCGACTAGCGGGAGGGGGGCAGACCCAGTACTTC | CAWRLAGGGQTQYF
few | TRBJ2-1 | TRBV24-1 | NA | TGTGCCACCAGTGAGTACAGGTGGGGTGAGCAGTTCTTC | CATSEYRWGEQFF
once | TRBJ1-2 | TRBV20-1 | NA | TGCAGTGCTTATCTTACAGGGACCTATGGCTACACCTTC | CSAYLTGTYGYTF
many | TRBJ1-5 | TRBV3-1 | TRBD1 | TGTGCCAGCAGCCAAGCCGGGACAGGGGGTCAGCCCCAGCATTTT | CASSQAGTGGQPQHF
many | TRBJ1-2 | TRBV28 | NA | TGTGCCAGCAGTCACAGGGAGAGCTACACCTTC | CASSHRESYTF
many | TRBJ2-7 | TRBV7-2 | TRBD1 | TGTGCCAGCAGATATGACAGGGGCTCCTACGAGCAGTACTTC | CASRYDRGSYEQYF
NA | TRBJ2-5 | TRBV5-6 | TRBD1 | TGTGCCAGCAGCTTGGGACAGGGAATGACCCAGTACTTC | CASSLGQGMTQYF
few | TRBJ2-7 | TRBV20-1 | TRBD1 | TGCAGTGCTACTGGGACAGGGAGTTCCTACGAGCAGTACTTC | CSATGTGSSYEQYF
many | TRBJ2-3 | TRBV7-2 | TRBD2 | TGTGCCAGCAGCTTAGTTCCGGGACTAGCGGGGGCCGATACGCAGTATTTT | CASSLVPGLAGADTQYF
NA | TRBJ2-3 | TRBV15 | TRBD1 | TGTGCCACCAGCTCCTTGGGACAGGGGGCAGATACGCAGTATTTT | CATSSLGQGADTQYF
many | TRBJ2-1 | TRBV14 | NA | TGTGCCAGCAGCCCCCTATCGGGGGGCCCGTACAATGAGCAGTTCTTC | CASSPLSGGPYNEQFF
many | TRBJ2-7 | TRBV20-1 | TRBD2 | TGCAGTGCAATACTAGCGGGGGGTAGCTCCTACGAGCAGTACTTC | CSAILAGGSSYEQYF
few | TRBJ1-4 | TRBV27 | TRBD1 | TGTGCCAGCGCCTCCTCAGGGGGCATGAGGGAAAAACTGTTTTTT | CASASSGGMREKLFF
NA | TRBJ2-3 | TRBV7-9 | TRBD1 | TGTGCCAGCAGTTCCGGGACAGGGGGGGACACAGATACGCAGTATTTT | CASSSGTGGDTDTQYF
NA | TRBJ1-2 | TRBV29-1 | NA | TGCAGCGTTGAAAGTGTCTATGGCTACACCTTC | CSVESVYGYTF
NA | TRBJ2-6 | TRBV5-1 | NA | TGCGCCAGCAGCCCAAAGGGGAGTGTCCTGACTTTC | CASSPKGSVLTF
many | TRBJ2-7 | TRBV24-1 | TRBD2 | TGTGCCACCAGTGATTCAAAGGGGACTAGCGGGACCTACGAGCAGTACTTC | CATSDSKGTSGTYEQYF
few | TRBJ2-3 | TRBV7-3 | TRBD1 | TGTGCCAGCAGCCGGACAGGGGGTTGGTCCGATACGCAGTATTTT | CASSRTGGWSDTQYF
many | TRBJ1-5 | TRBV12-3/TRBV12-4 | NA | TGTGCCAGCAGTTTGGGGGATAGGCAGCCCCAGCATTTT | CASSLGDRQPQHF
NA | TRBJ1-2 | TRBV6-2/TRBV6-3 | TRBD1 | TGTGCCAGCTCGGGAGTAAGGACAGGCGAGTTGAGCCGCTATGGCTACACCTTC | CASSGVRTGELSRYGYTF
NA | TRBJ2-5 | TRBV7-9 | NA | TGTGCCAGCAGCTTAGTAGGACAGAAATACGAGACCCAGTACTTC | CASSLVGQKYETQYF
NA | TRBJ1-5 | TRBV2 | NA | TGTGCCAGCAGTTCCCGGGAGAATCAGCCCCAGCATTTT | CASSSRENQPQHF
many | TRBJ2-7 | TRBV28 | TRBD1 | TGTGCCAGCAGTTTATTGGGGACAGGTAGATTCGAGCAGTACTTC | CASSLLGTGRFEQYF
many | TRBJ2-2 | TRBV3-1 | NA | TGTGCCAGCAGAATAGCGAACACCGGGGAGCTGTTTTTT | CASRIANTGELFF
NA | TRBJ1-2 | TRBV5-6 | TRBD1 | TGTGCCAGCACCGAAAGGGGGACAGTCTATGGCTACACCTTC | CASTERGTVYGYTF
few | TRBJ2-3 | TRBV6-5 | TRBD2 | TGTGCCAGCAGTTACCTCTTTAGCGGGAGTGGAGATACGCAGTATTTT | CASSYLFSGSGDTQYF
many | TRBJ2-7 | TRBV27 | TRBD1 | TGTGCCAGCAGTCTATGGGACAGGGCCTACGAGCAGTACTTC | CASSLWDRAYEQYF
NA | TRBJ1-6 | TRBV27 | NA | TGTGCCAGCAGTTCCGAATTTGTGGGTTCACCCCTCCACTTT | CASSSEFVGSPLHF
NA | TRBJ2-7 | TRBV10-1 | TRBD1 | TGCGCCAGCAGCCGGGACAGGGGACCCGAGCAGTACTTC | CASSRDRGPEQYF
NA | TRBJ1-2 | TRBV28 | NA | TGTGCCACCAGGCGTCTCGACTATGGCTACACCTTC | CATRRLDYGYTF
many | TRBJ2-5 | TRBV6-5 | NA | TGTGCCAGCAGTTACAGCTGGAGTGGGGAGACCCAGTACTTC | CASSYSWSGETQYF
many | TRBJ1-6 | TRBV2 | TRBD1 | TGTGCCAGCAGTGAATGGGACAGCCCCAATTCACCCCTCCACTTT | CASSEWDSPNSPLHF
NA | TRBJ2-5 | TRBV28 | NA | TGTGCCAGCAGTTTGACCGGGACGGCTAACCAAGAGACCCAGTACTTC | CASSLTGTANQETQYF
few | TRBJ2-5 | TRBV9 | TRBD2 | TGTGCCAGCAGCATAGCGGGGGGCCTAGAGACCCAGTACTTC | CASSIAGGLETQYF
few | TRBJ2-1 | TRBV14 | NA | TGTGCCAGCAGCCAAGTCGGCGGGACATGGCTAAATGAGCAGTTCTTC | CASSQVGGTWLNEQFF
many | TRBJ2-1 | TRBV7-9 | NA | TGTGCCAGCAGCTTAGCTGCTAGCCGTATCGAGCAGTTCTTC | CASSLAASRIEQFF
NA | TRBJ2-3 | TRBV19 | NA | TGTGCCAGTAGTATAGCAGGGGCAGATACGCAGTATTTT | CASSIAGADTQYF
many | TRBJ2-1 | TRBV11-2 | TRBD1 | TGTGCCAGCAGCTTAGTTAAGGGACAGTACAATGAGCAGTTCTTC | CASSLVKGQYNEQFF
many | TRBJ1-4 | TRBV30 | TRBD1 | TGTGCCTGGGCCCGACAGGGGGTTAACGAAAAACTGTTTTTT | CAWARQGVNEKLFF
NA | TRBJ1-1 | TRBV11-3 | TRBD1 | TGTGCCAGCAGCTCACAGGGGAGGGTCACTGAAGCTTTCTTT | CASSSQGRVTEAFF
few | TRBJ2-2 | TRBV24-1 | NA | TGTGCCACCAGTGCCTCAGGGAACACCGGGGAGCTGTTTTTT | CATSASGNTGELFF
few | TRBJ2-3 | TRBV28 | NA | TGTGCCAGCAGTGTAGGACAGTTCACAGATACGCAGTATTTT | CASSVGQFTDTQYF
many | TRBJ2-4 | TRBV13 | TRBD2 | TGTGCCAGCAGCCACCGGACTAGCCGGCTAGCCAAAAACATTCAGTACTTC | CASSHRTSRLAKNIQYF
many | TRBJ2-3 | TRBV20-1 | NA | TGCAGTGCTAGAGATCTCTATCGGGGGAGCGACGATACGCAGTATTTT | CSARDLYRGSDDTQYF
many | TRBJ2-5 | TRBV7-9 | NA | TGTGCCAGCAGGGCTAAAGGGGGCCAAGAGACCCAGTACTTC | CASRAKGGQETQYF